These T cell receptor beta chains were read from a single sample in a study of cytomegalovirus exposure and HLA in healthy donors. Profiled with immunoSEQ multiplex PCR; TCRdb holds only in-frame clones, not every one. The data show 150,000 to 200,000 clones, roughly nine tenths seen once. Source material: PBMCs. The receptors shown here come from a woman younger than 35 in good health and CMV-seropositive. The CDR3 runs from the conserved cysteine through the conserved F or W. Each record gives: clone size, V gene, D gene, J gene, CDR3 protein, CDR3 DNA. The D gene is left open where the match is weak. Clone size is not always given. Where it is, it says once, few, many or a class for expanded clones.

clone_size: .; v_call: TRBV7-9; d_call: .; j_call: TRBJ1-2; cdr3_aa: CASSPQALTFGYTF; cdr3_nt: TGTGCCAGCAGCCCTCAGGCCCTAACGTTCGGCTACACCTTC
clone_size: once; v_call: TRBV4-1; d_call: TRBD1; j_call: TRBJ2-1; cdr3_aa: CASRLQDRSLYNEQFF; cdr3_nt: TGCGCCAGCAGGCTGCAGGACAGGTCCCTATACAATGAGCAGTTCTTC
clone_size: .; v_call: TRBV11-2; d_call: .; j_call: TRBJ2-2; cdr3_aa: CASSLFSTGELFF; cdr3_nt: TGTGCCAGCAGCTTATTCTCGACCGGGGAGCTGTTTTTT
clone_size: .; v_call: TRBV7-3; d_call: TRBD1; j_call: TRBJ2-1; cdr3_aa: CASSFLGQGINEQFF; cdr3_nt: TGTGCCAGCAGCTTCCTTGGACAGGGCATCAATGAGCAGTTCTTC
clone_size: .; v_call: TRBV2; d_call: TRBD1; j_call: TRBJ2-7; cdr3_aa: CASSRVQGANEQYF; cdr3_nt: TGTGCCAGCAGTCGCGTACAGGGGGCCAACGAGCAGTACTTC
clone_size: once; v_call: TRBV19; d_call: TRBD1; j_call: TRBJ1-2; cdr3_aa: CASSPAGTGGFYGYTF; cdr3_nt: TGTGCCAGTAGTCCTGCCGGGACAGGGGGCTTCTATGGCTACACCTTC
clone_size: few; v_call: TRBV5-8; d_call: .; j_call: TRBJ2-1; cdr3_aa: CASSLGYRDEQFF; cdr3_nt: TGTGCCAGCAGCTTGGGCTACCGGGATGAGCAGTTCTTC
clone_size: .; v_call: TRBV28; d_call: TRBD1; j_call: TRBJ1-2; cdr3_aa: CASRQGQGGGYTF; cdr3_nt: TGTGCCAGCAGGCAGGGACAGGGTGGTGGCTACACCTTC
clone_size: .; v_call: TRBV7-2; d_call: TRBD2; j_call: TRBJ2-1; cdr3_aa: CASSLLSGSNNEQFF; cdr3_nt: TGTGCCAGCAGCCTTTTAAGCGGGAGCAACAATGAGCAGTTCTTC
clone_size: .; v_call: TRBV5-1; d_call: .; j_call: TRBJ2-7; cdr3_aa: CASSPQVSSYEQYF; cdr3_nt: TGCGCCAGCAGCCCACAGGTGAGCTCCTACGAGCAGTACTTC
clone_size: once; v_call: TRBV19; d_call: TRBD2; j_call: TRBJ2-3; cdr3_aa: CASGSGRATDTQYF; cdr3_nt: TGTGCCAGTGGTAGCGGGAGGGCCACAGATACGCAGTATTTT
clone_size: .; v_call: TRBV2; d_call: TRBD2; j_call: TRBJ2-5; cdr3_aa: CASSEAIQASGSDVPPETQYF; cdr3_nt: TGTGCCAGCAGTGAAGCCATACAGGCTAGCGGGTCGGATGTACCCCCAGAGACCCAGTACTTC
clone_size: .; v_call: TRBV12-5; d_call: TRBD1; j_call: TRBJ1-4; cdr3_aa: CASGRTGGRYSNEKLFF; cdr3_nt: TGTGCTAGTGGCCGGACAGGGGGTCGGTACTCCAATGAAAAACTGTTTTTT
clone_size: .; v_call: TRBV7-9; d_call: TRBD1; j_call: TRBJ2-7; cdr3_aa: CASSLGTGMFKYF; cdr3_nt: TGTGCCAGCAGCTTGGGGACAGGGATGTTTAAGTACTTC
clone_size: .; v_call: TRBV10-3; d_call: TRBD2; j_call: TRBJ2-1; cdr3_aa: CAISEPGTGGPHEQFF; cdr3_nt: TGTGCCATCAGTGAGCCGGGGACGGGAGGGCCCCATGAGCAGTTCTTC
clone_size: .; v_call: TRBV7-8; d_call: .; j_call: TRBJ1-2; cdr3_aa: CASSLLVARGYGYTF; cdr3_nt: TGTGCCAGCAGCTTATTGGTGGCAAGAGGGTATGGCTACACCTTC
clone_size: .; v_call: TRBV11-3; d_call: .; j_call: TRBJ2-3; cdr3_aa: CASSLGLADTQYF; cdr3_nt: TGTGCCAGCAGCTTAGGACTAGCAGATACGCAGTATTTT